The 29 T cell receptor beta chains below were found in one sample sequenced in a study of CD8 T cells in Susac syndrome (dated by TCRdb to between 2018 and 2021). The library was made by the immunoSEQ multiplex PCR assay. RNA was extracted using the RNeasy kit, and roughly 0.5 to 1 microgram was reverse transcribed with random hexamers. Clones were called with MiXCR by TCRdb after fastp trimmed the public reads at Q25, and only in-frame beta chains were retained. Each record represents a unique CDR3 protein, reported with the most common genes and DNA among its rows. Recorded for this sample are approximately 110,000 distinct CDR3 sequences; roughly 96% of them occurred a single time. Jointly, the top ten make up around 0.1% of the sample. Material for sequencing was CD4+ T cells from PBMCs. These receptors originate from a human donor in good health.

The gene calls are TRBV6-5 and TRBJ2-7; D may be TRBD1 (6 bases). This CDR3 is built from 13 residues. Germline loops: CDR1 MNHEY, CDR2 SVGAGI. Trimming removed 5 bases from V and 4 bases from J, with 12 bases in between. CDR3 coding DNA: TGTGCCAGCAGTCCCAGGACAGTTTACGAGCAGTACTTC. It yields the protein CASSPRTVYEQYF.

The V and J genes are TRBV11-3 and TRBJ2-1; D tentatively reads TRBD1 or TRBD2 (5 bases each). The end of the DNA aligns better with TRBJ2-7, so the J call may be wrong. The CDR3 totals 13 residues. Per germline, CDR1 SGHNT and CDR2 YENEEA. The CDR3 sequence: CASSSRVGDEQYF. As DNA, the CDR3 is TGTGCCAGCAGCTCCAGGGTCGGGGACGAGCAGTACTTC.

The rearrangement links TRBV14 to TRBJ2-4; D possibly matches TRBD1 or TRBD2 (5 bases each). The CDR3 extends over 15 amino acids. Germline CDR1 reads SGHDN; CDR2 reads FVKESK. Trimming cost V 4 bases and J 0 bases, with 10 bases left between them. CDR3 sequence: CASSPIGGAKNIQYF. The CDR3, as DNA: TGTGCCAGCAGCCCGATTGGGGGAGCCAAAAACATTCAGTACTTC. Based on the CDR3 plus reference TRBV14 and TRBJ2-4, the full variable domain is EAGVTQFPSHSVIEKGQTVTLRCDPISGHDNLYWYRRVMGKEIKFLLHFVKESKQDESGMPNNRFLAERTGGTYSTLKVQPAELEDSGVYFCASSPIGGAKNIQYFGAGTRLSVL.

V and J are TRBV4-1 and TRBJ1-6; TRBD1 matches 8 bases. The CDR3 is 17 residues long. With 1 base clipped from V and 7 bases from J, the junction kept 9 bases outside the gene matches. Germline-derived CDR1 and CDR2 are MGHRA and YSYEKL. The CDR3 reads CASSQGTSTGANSPLHF. The CDR3 coding sequence is TGCGCCAGCAGCCAAGGCACTTCGACAGGGGCAAATTCACCCCTCCACTTT.

CDR3 sequence (DNA): TGTGCCAGCAGGGTCGGCGGGAGGGTCTCCTACAATGAGCAGTTCTTC. As protein: CASRVGGRVSYNEQFF. The chain couples TRBV28 to TRBJ2-1; 9 nucleotides match TRBD2. V lost 6 bases and J lost 0; bases outside the gene matches: 6. CDR1 is MDHEN and CDR2 is SYDVKM in the germline V gene. The CDR3 runs 16 residues.

V and J are TRBV15 and TRBJ2-7; 10 positions agree with TRBD1. The CDR3 sequence is 15 residues long. V dropped 1 base and J dropped 6; count of bases not matched to a gene: 6. Germline lookup yields CDR1 LNHNV and CDR2 YYDKDF (reference sequence). The CDR3, as DNA: TGTGCCACCAGCAGAGTGGGGACAGGGGTTGTCGAGCAGTACTTC. Amino acid sequence: CATSRVGTGVVEQYF.

This clonotype was seen a single time. This chain connects TRBV30 to TRBJ2-7, with 9 positions matching TRBD1. From germline, CDR1 is GTSNPN and CDR2 SVGIG (reference sequence). With V trimmed by 8 bases and J by 3 bases, 8 bases remained unmatched. CDR3 length: 13 residues. For the CDR3, the DNA is TGTGCCAGCAACACAGGGGGCGGCTACGAGCAGTACTTC. Its protein product is CASNTGGGYEQYF.

The chain links TRBV29-1 to TRBJ2-5; 11 positions match TRBD1. CDR1 is SQVTM, CDR2 ANQGSEA, per germline. Trimming cost V 3 bases and J 4 bases; bases outside gene matches: 4. The CDR3 covers 14 residues. As DNA, the CDR3 is TGCAGCGTTGATCGGACAGGGGGCGGAGAGACCCAGTACTTC. Its protein product is CSVDRTGGGETQYF.

The CDR3 here is CSARAPQGIYGYTF. The CDR3 nucleotides are TGCAGTGCTAGAGCCCCACAGGGGATCTATGGCTACACCTTC. The chain has TRBV20-1 and TRBJ1-2; 7 bases map to TRBD1. The CDR3 contains 14 residues. Losses at the gene ends were 1 base for V and 4 bases for J; bases not matched to a gene: 6. CDR1 is DFQATT, CDR2 SNEGSKA, per germline (reference sequence).

The chain employs TRBV20-1 and TRBJ2-6, with no clear D. The length of the CDR3 is 14 residues. With 1 base removed from V and 0 bases from J, the gap between germline ends came to 4 bases. Looked up from germline, CDR1 is DFQATT and CDR2 is SNEGSKA (reference sequence). The CDR3 sequence: CSARVDSGANVLTF. For the CDR3, the DNA is TGCAGTGCTAGAGTGGACTCTGGGGCCAACGTCCTGACTTTC.

CDR3 amino acids: CASRADLQRDEQFF. In DNA form, the CDR3 reads TGTGCCAGCAGGGCCGATCTCCAACGGGATGAGCAGTTCTTC. This chain joins TRBV6-1 and TRBJ2-1; D uncertain. This CDR3 is built from 14 residues. The ends were cut back, 6 bases at V and 8 bases at J, with 17 bases in the middle. Germline CDR1 and CDR2: MNHNS and SASEGT.

V gene TRBV7-9 combines with J gene TRBJ2-3; 10 nucleotides align to TRBD1. J was trimmed by 6 bases and V by 3 bases; bases with no gene match: 3. Germline CDR1 reads SEHNR; CDR2 reads FQNEAQ (reference sequence). There are 14 residues in the CDR3. This CDR3 is CASSFGQGGDTQYF. The CDR3 DNA sequence: TGTGCCAGCAGCTTCGGACAGGGGGGCGATACGCAGTATTTT.

The rearrangement joins TRBV4-1 to TRBJ1-1; tentatively, D is TRBD1 (5 bases). Trimming left V 9 bases short and J 5 bases short, with 16 bases between. CDR1 MGHRA and CDR2 YSYEKL come from the germline V gene. The CDR3 totals 13 residues. Written as DNA, the CDR3 is TGCGCCAGTTCCCCCACAGGTGCTACTGAAGCTTTCTTT. Translating it yields CASSPTGATEAFF.

V usage is TRBV6-2 or TRBV6-3 and J usage is TRBJ1-1; D gene uncertain. Germline V gene data show CDR1 as MNHEY and CDR2 as SVGEGT. This CDR3 region has 13 residues. The V end lost 6 bases, the J end lost 4 bases, and 12 bases lay between the germline ends. The CDR3: CASRNWLLTEAFF. The CDR3 coding sequence is TGTGCCAGCAGAAACTGGCTCCTCACTGAAGCTTTCTTT.

The chain links TRBV28 to TRBJ2-1; D call uncertain. The CDR3 sequence is 11 residues long. V was shortened by 6 bases and J by 5 bases, with 5 bases between the two germline ends. CDR1 is MDHEN, CDR2 SYDVKM, per germline. The CDR3 spells CASSLNNEQFF. CDR3 sequence (DNA): TGTGCCAGCAGCCTCAACAATGAGCAGTTCTTC.

The gene calls are TRBV4-2 and TRBJ2-7; TRBD2 matches 9 bases. The V segment lost 0 bases and the J segment 5 bases; nucleotides outside the gene matches: 11. The CDR3 totals 17 residues. Germline lookup yields CDR1 LGHNA and CDR2 YNFKEQ. The CDR3, as DNA: TGTGCCAGCAGCCAAGACCCCTTAGCGGGAGTGGCGGACGAGCAGTACTTC. Translated: CASSQDPLAGVADEQYF.

This clonotype was counted once. V gene TRBV9 combines with J gene TRBJ2-5; unclear D gene. Trimming took 0 bases from V and 6 from J, leaving 12 bases between them. This CDR3 is 14 amino acids long. Germline CDR1 SGDLS, CDR2 YYNGEE. This CDR3 reads CASSVEGSLQTQYF. The CDR3 DNA sequence: TGTGCCAGCAGCGTAGAAGGTAGCTTGCAGACCCAGTACTTC.

The chain employs TRBV6-1 and TRBJ2-3; D is ambiguous. CDR1 and CDR2 (germline): MNHNS, SASEGT. V lost 3 bases and J 8 bases, leaving 12 bases between the germline ends. This CDR3 is built from 13 residues. CDR3 region: CASSDLRAGTQYF. The CDR3 DNA is TGTGCCAGCAGTGACCTAAGGGCCGGTACGCAGTATTTT.

This chain uses TRBV11-1 with TRBJ2-5, with TRBD2 identical over 12 bases. Unmatched junction bases numbered 9, after V lost 5 bases and J lost 5 bases. Germline V CDR1 and CDR2: SGHAT, FQDESV (reference sequence). The length of the CDR3 is 16 residues. CDR3 sequence (DNA): TGTGCCAGCAGCGGAAGACTAGCGGGAGATGGGGAGACCCAGTACTTC. This codes for CASSGRLAGDGETQYF.

The chain is built from TRBV29-1 and TRBJ2-7; D possibly corresponds to TRBD2 (5 bases). V dropped 8 bases and J dropped 2 bases, with 22 bases sitting between them. This CDR3 has 15 residues. CDR1 is SQVTM and CDR2 is ANQGSEA in the germline V gene. The CDR3 coding sequence is TGCAGCCCCTTGAGGGCCTCAGCGAACCCCTACGAGCAGTACTTC. This encodes CSPLRASANPYEQYF.

The chain combines TRBV4-1 with TRBJ2-1; TRBD2 might be the D (6 bases). This CDR3 has 16 amino acids. Looked up from germline, CDR1 is MGHRA and CDR2 is YSYEKL. V shed 0 bases and J shed 4 bases, with 13 bases lying between them. CDR3 in DNA: TGCGCCAGCAGCCAAGATATCGGGGGAGTTTACAATGAGCAGTTCTTC. It specifies CASSQDIGGVYNEQFF.

For the CDR3, the DNA is TGTGCCAGCAGCCAAGAAACTAGCGTCCCCTCCTACGAGCAGTACTTC. This translates into CASSQETSVPSYEQYF. This rearrangement joins TRBV4-2 to TRBJ2-7; TRBD2 matches 7 bases. The CDR3 length is 16 residues. V shed 0 bases and J 0 bases; nucleotides not matched to a gene: 5. The germline V gene has CDR1 LGHNA and CDR2 YNFKEQ.

The chain links TRBV29-1 to TRBJ2-5, with a weak D call TRBD1 (6 bases). Germline CDR1 reads SQVTM; CDR2 reads ANQGSEA. With 4 bases removed from V and 5 bases from J, the gap between germline ends came to 11 bases. The CDR3 spans 12 residues. The CDR3 DNA follows: TGCAGCGTTGGGTTCCAGGGGGAGACCCAGTACTTC. It translates to CSVGFQGETQYF.

The V gene is TRBV29-1, the J gene TRBJ1-2; D gene unclear. Germline CDR1 reads SQVTM; CDR2 reads ANQGSEA. This CDR3 is built from 10 residues. V lost 1 base and J 13 bases, leaving 10 bases between the germline ends. CDR3 sequence (DNA): TGCAGCGTTGAAGGAGTATCTGGCACCTTC. It is translated as CSVEGVSGTF.

The chain couples TRBV15 to TRBJ2-6; D unresolved. CDR3 size: 16 residues. Germline V gene lookup returns CDR1 LNHNV and CDR2 YYDKDF (reference sequence). Trimming removed 3 bases at V and 0 bases at J, with 9 bases between. The DNA of the CDR3 is TGTGCCACCAGCAGTGCCGGGTACTCTGGGGCCAACGTCCTGACTTTC. Translating it yields CATSSAGYSGANVLTF.

The rearrangement uses TRBV7-2 and TRBJ2-6; 7 positions agree with TRBD1. The J segment lost 0 bases and the V segment lost 2 bases, leaving 7 bases of the junction unmatched. The CDR3 consists of 18 residues. Germline-derived CDR1 and CDR2 are SGHTA and FQGNSA. CDR3 in amino acids: CASSLRGLKVSGANVLTF. The CDR3 DNA sequence: TGTGCCAGCAGCTTAAGGGGGCTGAAGGTCTCTGGGGCCAACGTCCTGACTTTC.

This sequence joins TRBV3-1 and TRBJ2-7; 9 positions agree with TRBD2. CDR1 LGHDT and CDR2 YNNKEL come from the germline V gene (reference sequence). The trim removed 2 bases at V and 0 bases at J, leaving 5 bases unmatched. The CDR3 covers 16 residues. CDR3 bases: TGTGCCAGCAGCCAACAGACTAGCGGAATCTCCTACGAGCAGTACTTC. It codes for CASSQQTSGISYEQYF.

The J gene is TRBJ2-1, the V gene TRBV24-1; 9 bases map to TRBD1. CDR3 length: 15 residues. Germline V CDR1 and CDR2: KGHDR, SFDVKD. V lost 4 bases, J lost 7 bases, and 7 bases stayed unmatched. The CDR3, as DNA: TGTGCCACCAGTGACACCGGGACAGGGTGGAATGAGCAGTTCTTC. Translation: CATSDTGTGWNEQFF.

The chain links TRBV24-1 to TRBJ2-5, with TRBD2 matching 12 bases. The CDR3 is 16 amino acids. The junction had 7 bases not matched to a gene; V was cut back by 4 bases and J by 5 bases. Germline V gene lookup returns CDR1 KGHDR and CDR2 SFDVKD. CDR3 loop: CATSEPSGGAAETQYF. The CDR3 coding sequence is TGTGCCACCAGTGAACCTAGCGGGGGGGCTGCGGAGACCCAGTACTTC.